Listed here are 10 T cell receptor beta chains from one sample, sequenced in a study of early T cells in non-severe SARS-CoV-2 infection. TCRdb redid the calling of the 5' RACE reads with MiXCR, one entry per CDR3 protein. The table lists 70,000 or so distinct CDR3 sequences, roughly a tenth of them singletons. Sequences were derived from whole blood, sampled at baseline. Receptors were obtained from an adult who was a healthcare worker with PCR-confirmed SARS-CoV-2 infection or an uninfected control (not recorded which).

This clonotype was counted at least ten times. The V and J genes are TRBV6-6 and TRBJ2-3; tentatively, D is TRBD1 (6 bases). The CDR3 runs to 15 residues. Germline values: CDR1 MNHNY, CDR2 SVGAGI (reference sequence). V gave up 6 bases and J gave up 0 bases, with 13 bases separating them. Here the CDR3 DNA reads TGTGCCAGCAGATCCAACAGGGATAGCACAGATACGCAGTATTTT. It yields the protein CASRSNRDSTDTQYF.

The table lists this clonotype with a few counts. This chain connects TRBV27 to TRBJ2-7; D gene unclear. The germline V gene encodes CDR1 MNHEY and CDR2 SMNVEV (reference sequence). The ends were cut back, 2 bases at V and 2 bases at J, with 16 bases in the middle. The CDR3 consists of 16 residues. This chain's CDR3 is CASSLGVGRPTYEQYF. Here the CDR3 DNA reads TGTGCCAGCAGTTTAGGGGTAGGGCGGCCCACCTACGAGCAGTACTTC.

This clonotype was observed a handful of times. The chain has TRBV3-1 and TRBJ2-2, with D perhaps matching TRBD1 (6 bases). The V end lost 4 bases, the J end lost 4 bases, and 22 bases lay between the germline ends. CDR3 length: 18 amino acids. The germline V gene encodes CDR1 LGHDT and CDR2 YNNKEL (reference sequence). The CDR3 sequence: CASSPEIGTLLSTGELFF. Here the CDR3 DNA reads TGTGCCAGCAGCCCTGAAATCGGGACACTCCTTAGCACCGGGGAGCTGTTTTTT.

The rearrangement links TRBV6-5 to TRBJ1-6; D remains unclear. The CDR3 is 14 amino acids. V gave up 6 bases and J gave up 5 bases, with 11 bases separating them. CDR1 is MNHEY, CDR2 SVGAGI, per germline. The CDR3 spells CASRGGSDNSPLHF. DNA of the CDR3: TGTGCCAGCAGAGGCGGGTCCGATAATTCACCCCTCCACTTT.

For the CDR3, the DNA is TGTGCCAGCTCACCTACCGGGACAGGGGTTAATTCACCCCTCCACTTT. This encodes CASSPTGTGVNSPLHF. The chain couples TRBV18 to TRBJ1-6, with 10 bases matching TRBD1. The CDR3 length is 16 residues. CDR1 is KGHSH and CDR2 is LQKENI in the germline V gene. The J segment lost 6 bases and the V segment lost 3 bases, leaving 5 bases of the junction unmatched.

The chain links TRBV6-2 or TRBV6-3 to TRBJ2-5, with D perhaps TRBD2 (6 bases). CDR3 length: 13 residues. Germline CDR1 is MNHEY and CDR2 is SVGEGT. The V gene lost 6 bases and the J gene lost 4 bases, with 12 bases spanning the gap. CDR3 sequence reads: CASRGGLAETQYF. The CDR3 DNA follows: TGTGCCAGCAGGGGGGGTCTCGCAGAGACCCAGTACTTC.

The chain joins TRBV11-2 to TRBJ2-5; D might be TRBD2 (6 bases). Germline V gene sequence: CDR1 SGHAT, CDR2 FQNNGV. This CDR3 region has 15 residues. Trimming shortened V by 0 bases and J by 4 bases, and 12 bases separated the two germline ends. The CDR3 coding sequence is TGTGCCAGCAGCTTAGATGGCGGGACCGGAGAGACCCAGTACTTC. The encoded protein is CASSLDGGTGETQYF.

This clonotype has a handful of counts. This rearrangement joins TRBV19 to TRBJ2-3; D remains ambiguous. The CDR3 is 16 amino acids. Trimming shortened V by 5 bases and J by 3 bases, and 18 bases separated the two germline ends. Germline loops: CDR1 LNHDA, CDR2 SQIVND (reference sequence). The chain's CDR3 is CASSDKFPLSTDTQYF. DNA for the CDR3: TGTGCCAGTAGTGACAAATTCCCCCTCAGTACAGATACGCAGTATTTT.

The chain couples TRBV12-5 to TRBJ2-7; D may be TRBD1 or TRBD2 (5 bases each). Trimming removed 1 base at V and 4 bases at J, with 17 bases between. Germline V CDR1 and CDR2: LGHNT, FRNRAP. The CDR3 is 16 amino acids. The CDR3 nucleotides read TGTGCTAGTGGTTTGGATGGGGGTGCGCGCTCGTACGAGCAGTACTTC. Translated, it gives CASGLDGGARSYEQYF.

In its sample, this clonotype was seen a few times. The gene calls are TRBV7-8 and TRBJ1-6; TRBD1 agrees at 9 bases. This CDR3 comprises 14 residues. Trimming removed 4 bases from V and 9 bases from J; junction bases left unmatched: 4. The germline CDR1 and CDR2 sequences are SGHVS and FQNEAQ. CDR3 protein: CASSWTGVSSPLHF. In DNA form, the CDR3 reads TGTGCCAGCAGCTGGACAGGGGTGAGTTCACCCCTCCACTTT. The whole variable domain, filled in from reference TRBV7-8 and TRBJ1-6, reads GAGVSQSPRYKVAKRGQDVALRCDPISGHVSLFWYQQALGQGPEFLTYFQNEAQLDKSGLPSDRFFAERPEGSVSTLKIQRTQQEDSAVYLCASSWTGVSSPLHFGNGTRLTVT.